The T cell receptor (beta chain) under discussion was sequenced for a study of blood T cell repertoires in COVID-19. In the study overall: The study drew acute and convalescent COVID-19 samples from the United States, Italy and Spain. T cells, B-cell-depleted T cells, or PBMCs provided the cDNA or gDNA that served as material.

In the original analysis: Amplification of reference gene primers was used by the study to estimate nucleated cell counts. Sequencing was performed with immunoSEQ multiplex PCR; in TCRdb, only in-frame clones are kept and a portion is missing. V, J and clone size are taken as reported in that table, and D and trimming were inferred from the DNA itself. Among approximately 130,000 clones, 65% to 90% were seen once, and the ten largest hold approximately 8.7%. V was cut by 6 bases and J by 3 bases, with 10 bases left in between. Germline CDR1 and CDR2: SGHAT and FQNNGV. There are 13 residues in the CDR3.

This clonotype was sampled from a woman aged 60-75 years with active or convalescent COVID-19. The sequenced material came from peripheral blood. V usage is TRBV11-2 and J usage is TRBJ2-3; tentatively, D is TRBD2 (5 bases). In nucleotides, the CDR3 is TGTGCCAGCAGTAGTCCGGGAACAGATACGCAGTATTTT. Translated, it gives CASSSPGTDTQYF.